The 14 T cell receptor beta chains in this list originate from one sample, sequenced in a study of OX40 agonist ivuxolimab in advanced cancers. The data were produced by immunoSEQ multiplex PCR, yet TCRdb's version contains in-frame clones alone and is incomplete. The sample carries 60,000 to 70,000 clones, over 75% recorded once. Specimen: CD4+ or CD8+ T cells sorted from blood, collected in a trial of the OX40 agonist ivuxolimab. The receptors stem from an adult with an advanced solid tumor such as melanoma, head and neck, liver or kidney cancer.

V usage is TRBV27 and J usage is TRBJ2-1; 10 nucleotides align to TRBD2. Germline values: CDR1 MNHEY, CDR2 SMNVEV (reference sequence). J was trimmed by 7 bases and V by 7 bases; bases with no gene match: 4. CDR3 length equals 13 residues. CDR3 amino acids: CASMDSGRNEQFF. The CDR3 region has the DNA TGTGCCAGCATGGATAGCGGGAGGAATGAGCAGTTCTTC.

The V gene is TRBV11-2, the J gene TRBJ2-7; a possible D gene is TRBD1 (6 bases). Germline CDR1 is SGHAT and CDR2 is FQNNGV. V lost 1 base to trimming and J lost 5 bases, with 27 bases between them. The CDR3 extends over 19 amino acids. CDR3 sequence (DNA): TGTGCCAGCAGCTTAGGCGGTGGAGGACTGCGAGACAGGTCTAACGAGCAGTACTTC. It codes for CASSLGGGGLRDRSNEQYF.

The V gene is TRBV2, the J gene TRBJ2-7; the match to TRBD2 covers 14 bases. Per the germline V gene, CDR1 is SNHLY and CDR2 is FYNNEI. The CDR3 totals 14 residues. J lost 6 bases, V lost 7 bases, and 5 bases had no gene match. The CDR3 DNA reads as TGTGCCAGCAACCCGGGACTAGCGGGAGCCGAGCAGTACTTC. This sequence encodes CASNPGLAGAEQYF.

The chain joins TRBV7-9 to TRBJ2-7, with 9 bases fitting TRBD2. Losses at the gene ends were 5 bases for V and 5 bases for J; bases not matched to a gene: 13. Germline CDR1 is SEHNR and CDR2 is FQNEAQ (reference sequence). This CDR3 has 16 residues. CDR3 in amino acids: CASSPMRASGNDEQYF. CDR3 DNA: TGTGCCAGCAGCCCGATGAGGGCTAGCGGGAATGACGAGCAGTACTTC.

The rearrangement joins TRBV19 to TRBJ2-1; a weak D match, TRBD2 (6 bases). The length of the CDR3 is 16 residues. Germline loops: CDR1 LNHDA, CDR2 SQIVND (reference sequence). V lost 5 bases and J 5 bases, leaving 19 bases between the germline ends. CDR3 sequence: CASSPGRGYLHNEQFF. CDR3 nucleotides: TGTGCCAGTAGTCCAGGGCGGGGTTACCTTCACAATGAGCAGTTCTTC.

The genes are TRBV28 and TRBJ2-7; a possible D gene is TRBD2 (5 bases). Germline V gives CDR1 MDHEN, CDR2 SYDVKM. The CDR3 consists of 12 residues. Trimming took 10 bases from V and 2 from J, leaving 12 bases between them. As DNA, the CDR3 is TGTGCCACCCAAGCGGCCACCTACGAGCAGTACTTC. Translated, it gives CATQAATYEQYF. The variable domain in full, with the rest retrieved from reference TRBV28 and TRBJ2-7, is DVKVTQSSRYLVKRTGEKVFLECVQDMDHENMFWYRQDPGLGLRLIYFSYDVKMKEKGDIPEGYSVSREKKERFSLILESASTNQTSMYLCATQAATYEQYFGPGTRLTVT.

This clone appeared once. The chain links TRBV5-5 to TRBJ1-1; the D is unclear. V gave up 1 base and J gave up 5 bases, with 15 bases separating them. The CDR3 extends over 15 amino acids. Germline V gives CDR1 SGHKS, CDR2 YYEKEE (reference sequence). CDR3 sequence reads: CASSLFPAGETEAFF. CDR3 sequence (DNA): TGTGCCAGCAGCTTGTTCCCGGCGGGAGAGACTGAAGCTTTCTTT.

This chain joins TRBV11-3 and TRBJ1-3, with D tentatively TRBD1 (5 bases). CDR3 size: 20 residues. The V gene lost 1 base and the J gene lost 0 bases, with 22 bases spanning the gap. Germline CDR1 reads SGHNT; CDR2 reads YENEEA. DNA of the CDR3: TGTGCCAGCAGCTTAGCTCGGAGTACAGGCCTGTCGATCTCTGGAAACACCATATATTTT. Protein: CASSLARSTGLSISGNTIYF.

The J gene is TRBJ1-2, the V gene TRBV28; the match to TRBD1 covers 9 bases. The CDR3 runs 11 residues. V was clipped by 7 bases and J by 7 bases; unmatched bases: 1. The germline CDR1 and CDR2 sequences are MDHEN and SYDVKM. CDR3 in DNA: TGTGCCAGCACGACAGGGGGTGGCTACACCTTC. Its translation is CASTTGGGYTF.

This chain uses TRBV4-1 with TRBJ2-7, with 9 positions matching TRBD1. V was pared by 4 bases and J by 3 bases, with 1 base of the junction left unmatched. Germline V gene lookup returns CDR1 MGHRA and CDR2 YSYEKL. The CDR3 length is 13 residues. The CDR3 here is CASSRDRDYEQYF. The CDR3, as DNA: TGCGCCAGCAGCCGGGACAGGGACTACGAGCAGTACTTC.

This clone was observed a single time. CDR3 in amino acids: CASSWGTGVGDEQYF. CDR3 nucleotides: TGTGCCAGCAGCTGGGGGACAGGGGTCGGGGACGAGCAGTACTTC. The chain joins TRBV7-9 to TRBJ2-7; 10 bases are shared with TRBD1. The V segment lost 4 bases and the J segment 5 bases; nucleotides outside the gene matches: 8. The CDR3 is 15 residues long. The germline gives CDR1 SEHNR, CDR2 FQNEAQ (reference sequence).

The chain carries TRBV18 and TRBJ2-1, with 7 bases aligning to TRBD2. The CDR3 sequence is 14 residues long. Losses at the gene ends were 5 bases for V and 5 bases for J; bases not matched to a gene: 6. Germline loops: CDR1 KGHSH, CDR2 LQKENI. CDR3 protein: CASSVGRDHNEQFF. The CDR3 bases are TGTGCCAGCTCAGTGGGGAGGGACCACAATGAGCAGTTCTTC.

This chain connects TRBV28 to TRBJ1-5; D is unclear. Trimming pared 2 bases from V and 7 bases from J, leaving 6 bases between. The CDR3 is made up of 12 amino acids. CDR1 and CDR2 (germline): MDHEN, SYDVKM. In DNA, the CDR3 is TGTGCCAGCAGTTTAACTGGCCAGCCCCAGCATTTT. This codes for CASSLTGQPQHF.

This chain connects TRBV6-5 to TRBJ2-7, with 9 bases matching TRBD2. V lost 3 bases, J lost 3 bases, and 9 bases stayed unmatched. The CDR3 sequence is 16 residues long. Germline V CDR1 and CDR2: MNHEY, SVGAGI. The CDR3 reads CASSYAFSGSIYEQYF. The CDR3 region has the DNA TGTGCCAGCAGTTATGCGTTTAGCGGGAGTATCTACGAGCAGTACTTC.